These T cell receptor beta chains were read from a single sample in a study of blood T cell repertoires in COVID-19. Generated by immunoSEQ multiplex PCR, the TCRdb table keeps only in-frame clones and is missing some. The table shows around 200,000 clones, with over 75% occurring only once. Sequencing input: peripheral blood. Source of these receptors: a man aged 60 to 69 with acute or convalescent COVID-19. The CDR3 runs from the conserved cysteine through the conserved F or W. Each record gives: D gene, V gene, J gene, clone size, CDR3 protein, CDR3 DNA. D genes are given only for firm matches. Clone size, where shown, is once, few, many, or a class for clones that have expanded.

>TRBD1|TRBV5-5|TRBJ1-2|once
CASRWDSKYGYTF
TGTGCCAGCAGGTGGGACAGCAAATATGGCTACACCTTC
>TRBD2|TRBV5-6|TRBJ2-1|once
CASSYRRLAGEQFF
TGTGCCAGCAGCTACCGGCGGCTAGCGGGAGAGCAGTTCTTC
>TRBD1|TRBV7-9|TRBJ2-5|NA
CASSSQVQGNRGETQYF
TGTGCCAGCAGCTCCCAGGTACAGGGGAATAGAGGAGAGACCCAGTACTTC
>TRBD1|TRBV19|TRBJ1-1|NA
CASIRQGSPEAFF
TGTGCCAGTATCCGACAGGGGAGCCCCGAAGCTTTCTTT
>NA|TRBV11-2|TRBJ2-1|NA
CASSLVHSSYNEQFF
TGTGCCAGCAGCTTAGTGCACTCTTCCTACAATGAGCAGTTCTTC
>TRBD1|TRBV6-1|TRBJ1-2|NA
CASSEAGQGVYGYTF
TGTGCCAGCAGTGAAGCAGGACAGGGGGTCTACGGCTACACCTTC
>NA|TRBV7-9|TRBJ1-4|NA
CASSQGGGVNEKLFF
TGTGCCAGCAGCCAAGGGGGAGGGGTTAATGAAAAACTGTTTTTT
>TRBD1|TRBV28|TRBJ1-3|NA
CASTKGALAGNTIYF
TGTGCCAGCACGAAGGGGGCGCTGGCTGGAAACACCATATATTTT
>TRBD2|TRBV11-2|TRBJ2-1|NA
CASSGTSGSIEQFF
TGTGCCAGCAGCGGGACTAGCGGGAGTATTGAGCAGTTCTTC
>NA|TRBV19|TRBJ2-7|NA
CASRAQAGTGTYEQYF
TGTGCCAGTAGAGCACAGGCCGGGACTGGGACCTACGAGCAGTACTTC
>NA|TRBV5-1|TRBJ1-6|NA
CASSLEPRAAHHSPLHF
TGCGCCAGCAGCCTGGAGCCCCGCGCGGCCCACCATTCACCCCTCCACTTT
>NA|TRBV28|TRBJ1-2|few
CASNEGDDNYGYTF
TGTGCCAGCAACGAGGGAGACGATAACTATGGCTACACCTTC
>TRBD1|TRBV5-4|TRBJ1-1|NA
CASSLNQLRDRGAFF
TGTGCCAGCAGCTTAAACCAATTAAGGGACAGGGGAGCTTTCTTT
>TRBD1|TRBV27|TRBJ2-7|NA
CASSFSGTGIYEQYF
TGTGCCAGCAGTTTTTCCGGGACAGGGATCTACGAGCAGTACTTC
>TRBD2|TRBV19|TRBJ2-2|NA
CASSPGLVPPGELFF
TGTGCCAGTAGTCCGGGACTAGTCCCCCCCGGGGAGCTGTTTTTT
>TRBD1|TRBV11-2|TRBJ2-7|once
CASSSGTGGSEQYF
TGTGCCAGCAGCTCCGGGACAGGGGGCTCCGAGCAGTACTTC
>NA|TRBV7-3|TRBJ2-3|NA
CASSLRVALYTDTQYF
TGTGCCAGCAGCTTACGGGTAGCGCTTTACACAGATACGCAGTATTTT
>NA|TRBV27|TRBJ1-6|NA
CASSETGYASPLHF
TGTGCCAGCAGCGAAACAGGGTATGCTTCACCCCTCCACTTT
>NA|TRBV25-1|TRBJ2-2|NA
CASASGTGELFF
TGTGCCAGCGCTTCGGGGACCGGGGAGCTGTTTTTT
>TRBD1|TRBV10-3|TRBJ1-1|NA
CAISSDRGVAEAFF
TGTGCCATCAGCTCAGACAGGGGAGTCGCTGAAGCTTTCTTT
>NA|TRBV28|TRBJ2-1|NA
CASSLPPGYKQFF
TGTGCCAGCAGTTTACCCCCGGGGTATAAGCAGTTCTTC
>TRBD1|TRBV19|TRBJ1-5|NA
CASSFGQERYQPQHF
TGTGCCAGTAGTTTCGGACAGGAGCGCTATCAGCCCCAGCATTTT
>TRBD1|TRBV7-2|TRBJ1-2|NA
CASSLSRDSYGYTF
TGTGCCAGCAGCTTAAGCCGGGACAGCTATGGCTACACCTTC
>NA|TRBV5-5|TRBJ2-7|NA
CASSLQVLSYEQYF
TGTGCCAGCAGCTTACAGGTCCTCTCCTACGAGCAGTACTTC
>TRBD1|TRBV18|TRBJ1-2|NA
CASPGQGNYGYTF
TGTGCCAGCCCTGGACAGGGTAACTATGGCTACACCTTC
>NA|TRBV7-2|TRBJ2-1|NA
CASSADFNSYNEQFF
TGTGCCAGCAGCGCGGACTTCAACTCCTACAATGAGCAGTTCTTC
>NA|TRBV19|TRBJ2-2|NA
CASSIDQARPGTGELFF
TGTGCCAGTAGTATAGATCAGGCGAGGCCGGGAACCGGGGAGCTGTTTTTT
>NA|TRBV4-2|TRBJ1-2|NA
CASSQETLDSFYGYTF
TGTGCCAGCAGCCAAGAAACCCTGGACAGCTTCTATGGCTACACCTTC
>TRBD2|TRBV27|TRBJ2-3|NA
CASSASGGVTDTQYF
TGTGCCAGCAGTGCAAGCGGGGGGGTCACAGATACGCAGTATTTT
>TRBD1|TRBV7-2|TRBJ2-3|NA
CASSLGGTGGVDTQYF
TGTGCCAGCAGCTTAGGCGGGACAGGGGGTGTAGATACGCAGTATTTT
>NA|TRBV10-3|TRBJ1-1|once
CAISPGGEGTEAFF
TGTGCCATCAGCCCCGGGGGGGAAGGCACTGAAGCTTTCTTT
>NA|TRBV19|TRBJ2-1|NA
CASSIEVAPFGDEQFF
TGTGCCAGTAGTATTGAGGTAGCTCCCTTCGGGGATGAGCAGTTCTTC
>TRBD2|TRBV4-1|TRBJ2-7|NA
CASSQGIAGVLGYEQYF
TGCGCCAGCAGCCAGGGTATAGCGGGAGTTTTAGGGTACGAGCAGTACTTC
>NA|TRBV18|TRBJ2-1|NA
CASSLLGYNYNEQFF
TGTGCCAGCTCACTACTAGGGTACAACTACAATGAGCAGTTCTTC
>NA|TRBV10-3|TRBJ2-3|NA
CAISESPTSTDTQYF
TGTGCCATCAGTGAGTCTCCAACTAGCACAGATACGCAGTATTTT
>NA|TRBV15|TRBJ1-1|NA
CATSRDRFGGANTEAFF
TGTGCCACCAGCAGAGACAGGTTTGGGGGGGCGAACACTGAAGCTTTCTTT
>NA|TRBV6-6|TRBJ1-3|NA
CASSPDGGFSGNTIYF
TGTGCCAGCAGTCCCGATGGGGGGTTCTCTGGAAACACCATATATTTT
>TRBD2|TRBV4-3|TRBJ2-1|once
CASSQPSGGYNEQFF
TGCGCCAGCAGCCAACCTAGCGGGGGCTACAATGAGCAGTTCTTC
>NA|TRBV9|TRBJ2-1|NA
CASSVGGRNEQFF
TGTGCCAGCAGCGTAGGAGGTCGGAATGAGCAGTTCTTC
>NA|TRBV5-6|TRBJ1-1|NA
CASSLYGEITEAFF
TGTGCCAGCAGCTTGTACGGGGAGATCACTGAAGCTTTCTTT
>NA|TRBV4-2|TRBJ1-4|NA
CASSQDPGYGNEKLFF
TGTGCCAGCAGCCAAGATCCCGGGTATGGTAATGAAAAACTGTTTTTT
>NA|TRBV18|TRBJ2-7|NA
CASSPDTTYEQYF
TGTGCCAGCTCACCCGACACCACCTACGAGCAGTACTTC
>NA|TRBV12-3/TRBV12-4|TRBJ2-1|NA
CASSPDREQFF
TGTGCCAGCAGCCCAGACAGGGAGCAGTTCTTC
>NA|TRBV18|TRBJ1-1|NA
CASSPPDRQPEAFF
TGTGCCAGCTCACCACCGGACAGACAGCCTGAAGCTTTCTTT
>NA|TRBV3-1/TRBV3-2|TRBJ2-2|NA
CASSPRGVTGELFF
TGTGCCAGCAGCCCCAGGGGTGTTACCGGGGAGCTGTTTTTT
>NA|TRBV5-5|TRBJ1-3|NA
CASSPAGGNTIYF
TGTGCCAGCAGCCCGGCGGGTGGAAACACCATATATTTT
>TRBD1|TRBV14|TRBJ1-4|NA
CASSRSAQGARLFF
TGTGCCAGCAGCCGATCGGCACAGGGGGCGCGACTGTTTTTT
>NA|TRBV7-9|TRBJ2-1|NA
CASSLVPVNEQFF
TGTGCCAGCAGCTTAGTCCCGGTTAACGAGCAGTTCTTC
>TRBD1|TRBV4-1|TRBJ2-7|NA
CASSQGQGSYEQYF
TGCGCCAGCAGCCAAGGACAGGGGTCCTACGAGCAGTACTTC
>NA|TRBV19|TRBJ2-5|once
CASSPSGETQYF
TGTGCCAGTTCCCCCAGCGGAGAGACCCAGTACTTC
>NA|TRBV6-5|TRBJ1-5|NA
CASSYIGAYQPQHF
TGTGCCAGCAGTTACATAGGAGCGTATCAGCCCCAGCATTTT
>NA|TRBV27|TRBJ2-5|NA
CASSPSRLQETQYF
TGTGCCAGCAGTCCATCCAGGCTCCAAGAGACCCAGTACTTC
>TRBD2|TRBV19|TRBJ2-3|NA
CASSSGGGTDTQYF
TGTGCCAGTTCATCGGGGGGAGGCACAGATACGCAGTATTTT
>TRBD2|TRBV19|TRBJ2-1|NA
CASSLLRRESYNEQFF
TGTGCCAGTAGTCTCCTACGGCGGGAGAGCTACAATGAGCAGTTCTTC
>NA|TRBV7-2|TRBJ2-7|NA
CASSLVPLYEQYF
TGTGCCAGCAGCTTAGTCCCCTTATACGAGCAGTACTTC